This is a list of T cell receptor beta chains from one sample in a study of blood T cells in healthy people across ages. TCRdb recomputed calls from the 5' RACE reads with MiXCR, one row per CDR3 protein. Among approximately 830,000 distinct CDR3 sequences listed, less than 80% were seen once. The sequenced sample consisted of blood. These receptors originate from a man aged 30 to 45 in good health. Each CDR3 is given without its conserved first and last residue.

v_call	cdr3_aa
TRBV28	ASSLHAPGYEQY
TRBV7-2	ASSLGSGGSQETQY
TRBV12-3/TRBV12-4	ASTQTAPGQETQY
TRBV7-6	ASSLEASGSSYEQY
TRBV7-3	ASSPTGGNTEAF
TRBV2	ASSEEGATAKNIQY
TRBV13	ASSFRGDTQY
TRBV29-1	SAGTGQETQY
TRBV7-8	ASSLERNSYNEQF
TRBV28	ASGRGDTDTQY
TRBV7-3	VSSVGLAGGPWTDTQY
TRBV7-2	ASSRSGGGETQY
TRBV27	ASSLSWSSGEQY
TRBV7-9	ASSSRTFKKETQY
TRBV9	ASSVGSEVEETQY
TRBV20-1	SADTALARDTQY
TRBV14	VSSQWTSGGGIQETQY
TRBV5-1	ASSSEGREADTQY
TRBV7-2	ASSLETGVSGYT
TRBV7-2	ASSLGRAENYGYT
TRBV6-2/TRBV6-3	ASSLRTGFGYGYT
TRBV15	ATSREVEPLIGELF
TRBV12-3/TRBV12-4	ASSLARRLRTQY
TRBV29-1	SVAGTGVPTNEKLF
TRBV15	ATSRGWNQETQY
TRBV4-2	ASSQEVGRTDTQY
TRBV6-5	ASARGSNQPQH
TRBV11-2	ASSSIGGGNTDTQY
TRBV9	ASGQSSYEQY
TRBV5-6	ASKEEIPSGANVLT
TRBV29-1	SVGLPNNEQF
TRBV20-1	SARPGTGTYEQY